The entry below describes one TCR beta chain. Its antigen is currently unknown. This sample is part of a study of cytomegalovirus exposure and HLA in healthy donors. Notes on the study in general: Segments of the TCR beta V type were, in most cases, productive about 90% or about 30% of the time in an earlier analysis. Reportedly, HLA-A and HLA-B alleles of most subjects were accurately predicted from TCR beta. Donors were assumed by presence/absence analyses to have roughly uniform sequencing depth. Altogether, some 170 TCR beta chains were recorded as cytomegalovirus-associated.

60 Vbeta and 13 Jbeta primers were used in PCR. Some clones are missing from TCRdb's copy, which holds only in-frame ones; the method was immunoSEQ multiplex PCR. Of more than 200,000 clones listed, about 85% are singletons. The sequence derives from a human donor in good health. Sequencing used PBMCs.

DNA of the CDR3: TGTGCCAGTACCCCTAGAAAGGGGGTGCAGGGGGTGGATACGCAGTATTTT. It specifies CASTPRKGVQGVDTQYF. The genes are TRBV19 and TRBJ2-3; TRBD1 agrees at 7 bases. V lost 7 bases and J lost 6; bases outside the gene matches: 19. There are 17 residues in the CDR3. CDR1 LNHDA and CDR2 SQIVND come from the germline V gene (reference sequence).